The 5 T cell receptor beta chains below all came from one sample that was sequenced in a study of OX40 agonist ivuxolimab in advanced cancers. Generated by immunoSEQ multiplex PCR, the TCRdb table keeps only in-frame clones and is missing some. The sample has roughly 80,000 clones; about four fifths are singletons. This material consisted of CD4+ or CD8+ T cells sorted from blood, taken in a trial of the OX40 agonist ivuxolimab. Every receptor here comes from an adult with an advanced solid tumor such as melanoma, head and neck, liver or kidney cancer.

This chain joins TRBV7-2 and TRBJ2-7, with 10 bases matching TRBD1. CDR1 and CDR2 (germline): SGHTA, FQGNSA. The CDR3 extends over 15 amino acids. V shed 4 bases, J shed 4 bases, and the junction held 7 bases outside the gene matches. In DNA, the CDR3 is TGTGCCAGCAGCTCATACGGACAGGGGGTATACGAGCAGTACTTC. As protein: CASSSYGQGVYEQYF.

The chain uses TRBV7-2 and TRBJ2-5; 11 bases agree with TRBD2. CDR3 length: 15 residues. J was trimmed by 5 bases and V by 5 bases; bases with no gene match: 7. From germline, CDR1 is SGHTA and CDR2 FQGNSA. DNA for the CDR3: TGTGCCAGCAGCCGGTATAGCGGGGGGGACGAGACCCAGTACTTC. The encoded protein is CASSRYSGGDETQYF.

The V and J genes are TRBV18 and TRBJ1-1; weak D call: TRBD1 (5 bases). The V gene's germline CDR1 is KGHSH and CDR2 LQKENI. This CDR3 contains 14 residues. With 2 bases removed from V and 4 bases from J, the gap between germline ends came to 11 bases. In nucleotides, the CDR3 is TGTGCCAGCTCACCAAGAGGGGTGGGCACTGAAGCTTTCTTT. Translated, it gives CASSPRGVGTEAFF.

DNA for the CDR3: TGTGCCAGCGCCTTGGGGGTCCGATTTTATGGCTACACCTTC. It yields the protein CASALGVRFYGYTF. J is TRBJ1-2 and V is TRBV28; D perhaps matches TRBD1 (5 bases). The CDR3 runs 14 residues. The germline V gene encodes CDR1 MDHEN and CDR2 SYDVKM. V gave up 8 bases and J gave up 5 bases, with 18 bases separating them.

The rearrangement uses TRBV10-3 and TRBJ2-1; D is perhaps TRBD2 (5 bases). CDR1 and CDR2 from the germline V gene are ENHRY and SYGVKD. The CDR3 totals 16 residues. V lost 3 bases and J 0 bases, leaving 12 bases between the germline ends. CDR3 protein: CAISEYSGSSYNEQFF. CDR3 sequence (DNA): TGTGCCATCAGTGAATACTCGGGGAGCTCCTACAATGAGCAGTTCTTC.